This T cell receptor (beta chain) was profiled in a study of a mutant IDH1 vaccine in newly diagnosed glioma. At the level of the study: Sex among treated patients split roughly 60% male, approximately 38% female; mean age was approximately 41 years.

The CDR3 spans 16 residues. CDR1 is SGHNT, CDR2 YYREEE, per germline (reference sequence). V shed 4 bases and J 4 bases; nucleotides not matched to a gene: 8. The method was immunoSEQ multiplex PCR; TCRdb's version includes in-frame clones alone and lacks a portion of them. The table lists about 55,000 clones, 80% of them singletons. Documented time point: week 23, last vaccination. Every single dose of the vaccine, 300 ug of mutant IDH1 20-mer peptide, came with topical imiquimod. Turning to this clone: Its antigen is currently unknown.

Sequences were derived from PBMCs, sampled from a glioma patient whose treatment included an IDH1 peptide vaccine. The TCR originated in a man in his forties with glioma. The rearrangement uses TRBV5-4 and TRBJ1-1, with TRBD1 matching over 12 bases. This CDR3 is CASSPGTGGKVTEAFF. The DNA for the CDR3 is TGTGCCAGCAGCCCGGGGACAGGGGGCAAGGTCACTGAAGCTTTCTTT.